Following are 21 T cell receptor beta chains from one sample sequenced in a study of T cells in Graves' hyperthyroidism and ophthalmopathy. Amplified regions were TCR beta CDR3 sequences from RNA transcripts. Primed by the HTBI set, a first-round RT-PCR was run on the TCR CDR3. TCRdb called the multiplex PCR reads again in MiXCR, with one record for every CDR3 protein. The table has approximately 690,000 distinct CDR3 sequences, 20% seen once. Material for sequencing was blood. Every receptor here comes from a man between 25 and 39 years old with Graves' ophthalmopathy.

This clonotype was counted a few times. Here the CDR3 DNA reads TGTGCTAGTGGTCCGGACCTCCTAGCGGGAGGCGGAACCGGGGAGCTGTTTTTT. Its translation: CASGPDLLAGGGTGELFF. The chain carries TRBV12-5 and TRBJ2-2; 11 positions agree with TRBD2. Germline V gene lookup returns CDR1 LGHNT and CDR2 FRNRAP. V dropped 5 bases and J dropped 5; count of bases not matched to a gene: 13. The CDR3 is made up of 18 amino acids.

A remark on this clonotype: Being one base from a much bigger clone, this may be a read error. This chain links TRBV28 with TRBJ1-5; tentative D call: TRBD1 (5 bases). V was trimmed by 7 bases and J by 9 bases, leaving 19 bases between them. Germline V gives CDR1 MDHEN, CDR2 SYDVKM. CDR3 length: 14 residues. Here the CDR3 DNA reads TGTGCCAGCAAGGACGGGGGAGCGGTTCGGCCCCAGCATTTT. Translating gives CASKDGGAVRPQHF.

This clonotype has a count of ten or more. The CDR3 sequence is CASSRQGIYEQYF. The CDR3 region has the DNA TGTGCCAGCAGCCGACAGGGGATATACGAGCAGTACTTC. V is TRBV3-1 and J is TRBJ2-7, with TRBD1 identical over 8 bases. The J segment lost 4 bases and the V segment lost 4 bases, leaving 3 bases of the junction unmatched. The CDR3 runs 13 residues. Germline CDR1 LGHDT, CDR2 YNNKEL (reference sequence).

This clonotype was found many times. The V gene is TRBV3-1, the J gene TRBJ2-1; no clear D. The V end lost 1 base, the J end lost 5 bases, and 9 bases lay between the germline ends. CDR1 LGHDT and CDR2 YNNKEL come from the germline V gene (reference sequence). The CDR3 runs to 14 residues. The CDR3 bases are TGTGCCAGCAGCCAAGGGTGGCAGAACAATGAGCAGTTCTTC. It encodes CASSQGWQNNEQFF.

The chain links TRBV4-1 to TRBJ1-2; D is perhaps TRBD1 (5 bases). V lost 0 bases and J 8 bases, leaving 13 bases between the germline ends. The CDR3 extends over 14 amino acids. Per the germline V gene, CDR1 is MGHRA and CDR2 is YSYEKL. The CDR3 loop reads CASSQDAGNIGYTF. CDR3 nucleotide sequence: TGCGCCAGCAGCCAAGATGCAGGGAATATCGGCTACACCTTC.

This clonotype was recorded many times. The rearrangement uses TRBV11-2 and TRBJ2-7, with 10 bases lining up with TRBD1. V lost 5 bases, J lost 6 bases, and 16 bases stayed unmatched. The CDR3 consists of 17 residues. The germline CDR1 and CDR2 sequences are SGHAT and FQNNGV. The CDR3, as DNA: TGTGCCAGCAGCCTCCGCGGTCCGGGACAGGGGTGGATCGAGCAGTACTTC. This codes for CASSLRGPGQGWIEQYF. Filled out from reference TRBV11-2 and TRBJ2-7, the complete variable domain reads EAGVAQSPRYKIIEKRQSVAFWCNPISGHATLYWYQQILGQGPKLLIQFQNNGVVDDSQLPKDRFSAERLKGVDSTLKIQPAKLEDSAVYLCASSLRGPGQGWIEQYFGPGTRLTVT.

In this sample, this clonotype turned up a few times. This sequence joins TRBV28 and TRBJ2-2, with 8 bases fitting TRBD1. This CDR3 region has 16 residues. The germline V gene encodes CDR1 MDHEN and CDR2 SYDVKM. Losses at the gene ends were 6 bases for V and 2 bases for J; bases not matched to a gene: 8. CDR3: CASRLHTGGNTGELFF. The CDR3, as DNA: TGTGCCAGCAGACTCCATACAGGGGGAAACACCGGGGAGCTGTTTTTT.

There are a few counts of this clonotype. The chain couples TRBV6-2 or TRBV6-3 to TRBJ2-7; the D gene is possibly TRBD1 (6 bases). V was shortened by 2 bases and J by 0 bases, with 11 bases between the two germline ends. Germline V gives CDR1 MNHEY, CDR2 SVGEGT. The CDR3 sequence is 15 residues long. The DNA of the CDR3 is TGTGCCAGCAGTTACCGGACAGCGAGCTCCTACGAGCAGTACTTC. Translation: CASSYRTASSYEQYF.

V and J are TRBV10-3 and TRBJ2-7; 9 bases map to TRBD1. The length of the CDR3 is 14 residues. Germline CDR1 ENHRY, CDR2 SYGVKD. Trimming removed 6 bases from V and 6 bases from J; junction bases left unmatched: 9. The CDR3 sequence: CAISFSGTGTEQYF. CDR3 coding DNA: TGTGCCATCAGCTTCTCCGGGACAGGGACCGAGCAGTACTTC.

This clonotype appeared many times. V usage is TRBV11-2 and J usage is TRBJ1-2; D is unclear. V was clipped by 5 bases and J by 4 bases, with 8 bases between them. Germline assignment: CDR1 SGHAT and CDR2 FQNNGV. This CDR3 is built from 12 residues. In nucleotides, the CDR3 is TGTGCCAGCAGCACGCCGACCTATGGCTACACCTTC. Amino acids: CASSTPTYGYTF.

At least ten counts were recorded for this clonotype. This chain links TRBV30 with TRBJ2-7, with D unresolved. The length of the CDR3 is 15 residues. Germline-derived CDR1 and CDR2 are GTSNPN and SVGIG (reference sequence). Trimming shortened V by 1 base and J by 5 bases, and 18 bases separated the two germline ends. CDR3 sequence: CAWSAPSYNPDEQYF. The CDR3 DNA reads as TGTGCCTGGAGTGCTCCCTCCTATAATCCTGACGAGCAGTACTTC. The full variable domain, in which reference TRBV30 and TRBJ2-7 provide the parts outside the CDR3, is SQTIHQWPATLVQPVGSPLSLECTVEGTSNPNLYWYRQAAGRGLQLLFYSVGIGQISSEVPQNLSASRPQDRQFILSSKKLLLSDSGFYLCAWSAPSYNPDEQYFGPGTRLTVT.

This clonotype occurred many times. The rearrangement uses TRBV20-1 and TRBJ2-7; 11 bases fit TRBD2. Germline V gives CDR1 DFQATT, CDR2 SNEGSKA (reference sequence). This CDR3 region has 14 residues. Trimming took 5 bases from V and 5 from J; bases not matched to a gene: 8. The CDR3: CSARVAGGVHEQYF. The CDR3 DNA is TGCAGTGCTCGAGTAGCGGGAGGGGTCCACGAGCAGTACTTC.

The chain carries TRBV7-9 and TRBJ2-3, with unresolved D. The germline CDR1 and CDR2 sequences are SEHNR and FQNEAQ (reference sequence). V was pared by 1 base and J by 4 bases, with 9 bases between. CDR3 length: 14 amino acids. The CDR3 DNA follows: TGTGCCAGCAGCTTAGATCCCGCGGCAGATACGCAGTATTTT. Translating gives CASSLDPAADTQYF.

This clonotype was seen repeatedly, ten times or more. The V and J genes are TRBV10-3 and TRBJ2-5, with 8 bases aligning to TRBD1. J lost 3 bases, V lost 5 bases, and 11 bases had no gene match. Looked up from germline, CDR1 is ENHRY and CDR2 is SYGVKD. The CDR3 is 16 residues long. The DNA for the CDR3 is TGTGCCATCAGTCGATATGGACAGGGTTCCGAAGAGACCCAGTACTTC. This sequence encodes CAISRYGQGSEETQYF.

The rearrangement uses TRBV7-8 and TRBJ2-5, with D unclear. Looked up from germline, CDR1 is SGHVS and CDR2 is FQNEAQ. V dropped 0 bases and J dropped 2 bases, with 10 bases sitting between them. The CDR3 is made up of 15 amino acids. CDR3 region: CASSLAIGSQETQYF. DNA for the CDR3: TGTGCCAGCAGCTTAGCGATCGGGTCACAAGAGACCCAGTACTTC.

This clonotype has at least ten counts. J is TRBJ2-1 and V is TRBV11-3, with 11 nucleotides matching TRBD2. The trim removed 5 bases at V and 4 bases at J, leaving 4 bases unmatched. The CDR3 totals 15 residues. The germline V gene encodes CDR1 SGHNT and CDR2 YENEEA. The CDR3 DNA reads TGTGCCAGCAGCCCCAGGACTAGCGGGTACAATGAGCAGTTCTTC. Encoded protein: CASSPRTSGYNEQFF.

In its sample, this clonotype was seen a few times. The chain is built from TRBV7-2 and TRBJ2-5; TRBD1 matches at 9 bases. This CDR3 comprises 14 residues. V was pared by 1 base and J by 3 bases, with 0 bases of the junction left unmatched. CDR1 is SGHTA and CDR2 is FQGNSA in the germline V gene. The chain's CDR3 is CTSSLGTGEETQYF. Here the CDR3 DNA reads TGTACCAGCAGCTTAGGGACAGGGGAAGAGACCCAGTACTTC. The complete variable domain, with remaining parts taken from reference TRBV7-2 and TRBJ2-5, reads GAGVSQSPSNKVTEKGKDVELRCDPISGHTALYWYRQSLGQGLEFLIYFQGNSAPDKSGLPSDRFSAERTGGSVSTLTIQRTQQEDSAVYLCTSSLGTGEETQYFGPGTRLLVL.

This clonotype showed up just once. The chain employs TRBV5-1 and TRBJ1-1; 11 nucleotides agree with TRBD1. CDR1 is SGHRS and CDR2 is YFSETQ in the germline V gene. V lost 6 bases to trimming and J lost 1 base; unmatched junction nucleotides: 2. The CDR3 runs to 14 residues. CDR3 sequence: CASTGQGANTEAFF. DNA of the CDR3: TGCGCCAGCACTGGACAGGGGGCGAACACTGAAGCTTTCTTT.

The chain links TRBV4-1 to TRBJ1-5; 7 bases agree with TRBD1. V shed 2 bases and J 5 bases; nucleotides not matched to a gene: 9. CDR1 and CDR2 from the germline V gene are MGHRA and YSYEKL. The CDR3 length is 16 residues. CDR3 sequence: CASSQSWDSTHQPQHF. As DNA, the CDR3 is TGCGCCAGCAGCCAAAGTTGGGACAGTACTCATCAGCCCCAGCATTTT.

The CDR3 here is CSAREATGYRYEQYF. CDR3 in DNA: TGCAGTGCTAGAGAAGCGACAGGGTATCGTTACGAGCAGTACTTC. V is TRBV20-1 and J is TRBJ2-7; TRBD1 matches 7 bases. Germline CDR1 is DFQATT and CDR2 is SNEGSKA (reference sequence). The V and J ends lost 0 bases and 4 bases, in that order; junction bases with no gene match: 9. The CDR3 length is 15 residues.

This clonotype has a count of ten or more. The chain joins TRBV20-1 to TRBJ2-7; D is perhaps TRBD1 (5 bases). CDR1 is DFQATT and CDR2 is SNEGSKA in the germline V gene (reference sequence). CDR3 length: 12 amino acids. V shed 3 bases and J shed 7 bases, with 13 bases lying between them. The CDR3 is CSASQGTKEQYF. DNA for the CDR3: TGCAGTGCTAGTCAGGGTACTAAAGAGCAGTACTTC.